This entry lists 27 T cell receptor beta chains sequenced from one sample in a study of T cell responses to AZD1222 COVID-19 vaccine. Method: immunoSEQ multiplex PCR; TCRdb's copy keeps in-frame clones and lacks some. The repertoire holds more than 95,000 clones, with roughly 89% as singletons. Material: peripheral blood, obtained on day 0 of MenACWY control vaccination. The receptor set was obtained from an adult in good health.

The chain has TRBV2 and TRBJ1-5, with D uncertain. CDR1 is SNHLY, CDR2 FYNNEI, per germline. V lost 6 bases and J lost 9, with 12 bases in between. This CDR3 has 12 amino acids. The CDR3 sequence is CASSPAHTPQHF. The CDR3 coding sequence is TGTGCCAGCAGCCCCGCACACACGCCCCAGCATTTT.

The chain uses TRBV13 and TRBJ2-7, with 8 bases that match TRBD2. Unmatched junction bases numbered 13, after V lost 5 bases and J lost 7 bases. The CDR3 is 15 amino acids. From germline, CDR1 is PRHDT and CDR2 FYEKMQ (reference sequence). DNA of the CDR3: TGTGCCAGCAGCCCCTACCCGCGGGGGGCCCAGGAGCAGTACTTC. Protein sequence: CASSPYPRGAQEQYF.

V gene TRBV11-2 combines with J gene TRBJ2-7; weak D call: TRBD2 (5 bases). Germline values: CDR1 SGHAT, CDR2 FQNNGV. Trimming took off 1 base at V and 0 bases at J, with 13 bases between the two ends. This CDR3 region has 16 residues. The CDR3 is CASSLAGGVSSYEQYF. The CDR3 DNA reads TGTGCCAGCAGCTTAGCCGGAGGAGTTAGCTCCTACGAGCAGTACTTC.

The chain has TRBV5-1 and TRBJ1-2, with 9 bases lining up with TRBD1. V lost 4 bases to trimming and J lost 8 bases; unmatched junction nucleotides: 12. The germline V gene has CDR1 SGHRS and CDR2 YFSETQ. The CDR3 has 15 residues. The CDR3 DNA reads as TGCGCCAGCAGCCCTAATACAGGGGGCGGGCAGGGCTACACCTTC. This sequence encodes CASSPNTGGGQGYTF. The complete variable domain, with remaining parts taken from reference TRBV5-1 and TRBJ1-2, reads KAGVTQTPRYLIKTRGQQVTLSCSPISGHRSVSWYQQTPGQGLQFLFEYFSETQRNKGNFPGRFSGRQFSNSRSEMNVSTLELGDSALYLCASSPNTGGGQGYTFGSGTRLTVV.

This clone has just one count. The rearrangement links TRBV3-1 (or the pseudogene TRBV3-2) to TRBJ1-2; D is ambiguous. The germline V gene has CDR1 LGHDT and CDR2 YNNKEL (reference sequence). Trimming took 1 base from V and 4 from J, leaving 10 bases between them. The CDR3 covers 14 residues. The CDR3 sequence is CASSQGGDRYGYTF. For the CDR3, the DNA is TGTGCCAGCAGCCAAGGGGGAGACCGCTATGGCTACACCTTC.

The rearrangement uses TRBV7-6 and TRBJ2-5; tentatively, D is TRBD2 (6 bases). The CDR3 spans 14 residues. Germline V gives CDR1 SGHVS, CDR2 FNYEAQ. Trimming stripped 4 bases from V and 0 bases from J, with 9 bases between. The CDR3 region is CASSSRDYQETQYF. The CDR3 region has the DNA TGTGCCAGCAGCTCCCGGGACTACCAAGAGACCCAGTACTTC.

V gene TRBV7-2 combines with J gene TRBJ1-2; D not resolved. V was pared by 5 bases and J by 1 base, with 5 bases between. This CDR3 spans 12 amino acids. The germline CDR1 and CDR2 sequences are SGHTA and FQGNSA. CDR3 protein: CASSPHNYGYTF. The CDR3 bases are TGTGCCAGCAGCCCCCATAACTATGGCTACACCTTC. The full variable domain, its missing parts supplied by reference TRBV7-2 and TRBJ1-2, is GAGVSQSPSNKVTEKGKDVELRCDPISGHTALYWYRQSLGQGLEFLIYFQGNSAPDKSGLPSDRFSAERTGGSVSTLTIQRTQQEDSAVYLCASSPHNYGYTFGSGTRLTVV.

This chain connects TRBV6-5 to TRBJ1-5; D is ambiguous. Germline-derived CDR1 and CDR2 are MNHEY and SVGAGI. V shed 7 bases and J shed 3 bases, with 13 bases lying between them. This CDR3 comprises 14 residues. The CDR3 nucleotides are TGTGCCAGCAAGGCGGCGTGGGACAATCAGCCCCAGCATTTT. This codes for CASKAAWDNQPQHF.

The rearrangement joins TRBV18 to TRBJ2-1, with D uncertain. With 4 bases removed from V and 5 bases from J, the gap between germline ends came to 15 bases. Germline V CDR1 and CDR2: KGHSH, LQKENI. This CDR3 is built from 15 residues. Written as DNA, the CDR3 is TGTGCCAGCTCACACTCCAGACCGCCCGACAATGAGCAGTTCTTC. Amino acids: CASSHSRPPDNEQFF. Filled out from reference TRBV18 and TRBJ2-1, the complete variable domain reads NAGVMQNPRHLVRRRGQEARLRCSPMKGHSHVYWYRQLPEEGLKFMVYLQKENIIDESGMPKERFSAEFPKEGPSILRIQQVVRGDSAAYFCASSHSRPPDNEQFFGPGTRLTVL.

This clone was observed a single time. The DNA for the CDR3 is TGTGCCAGCAGCTTTCCCCACACGGGCGAGACCCAGTACTTC. Protein product: CASSFPHTGETQYF. The chain uses TRBV5-4 and TRBJ2-5; no clear D. V was clipped by 2 bases and J by 5 bases, with 13 bases between them. Germline lookup yields CDR1 SGHNT and CDR2 YYREEE (reference sequence). The CDR3 has 14 amino acids.

The chain links TRBV10-3 to TRBJ1-2, with D perhaps matching TRBD1 (5 bases). Looked up from germline, CDR1 is ENHRY and CDR2 is SYGVKD. CDR3 size: 18 residues. V was pared by 3 bases and J by 7 bases, with 27 bases between. The CDR3 loop is CAISDVVGRDPGVRGYTF. CDR3 coding DNA: TGTGCCATCAGTGATGTTGTGGGCAGGGACCCGGGGGTTCGTGGCTACACCTTC.

The chain employs TRBV25-1 and TRBJ1-2; 9 nucleotides align to TRBD1. The junction had 9 bases not matched to a gene; V was cut back by 4 bases and J by 6 bases. There are 15 residues in the CDR3. Germline values: CDR1 MGHDK, CDR2 SYGVNS. The CDR3 region is CASSVFTGTGNGYTF. DNA for the CDR3: TGTGCCAGCAGTGTATTCACCGGGACAGGGAATGGCTACACCTTC.

The rearrangement uses TRBV11-3 and TRBJ2-3, with 8 bases matching TRBD2. This CDR3 comprises 16 residues. The J segment lost 6 bases and the V segment lost 4 bases, leaving 12 bases of the junction unmatched. Germline V CDR1 and CDR2: SGHNT, YENEEA. Here the CDR3 reads CASSSLVAGGSDTQYF. The DNA of the CDR3 is TGTGCCAGCAGCTCGCTAGTGGCGGGAGGTTCCGATACGCAGTATTTT.

This clone was counted between two and nine times. The rearrangement joins TRBV10-3 to TRBJ1-2; no clear D. V lost 0 bases and J 9 bases, leaving 20 bases between the germline ends. The CDR3 consists of 16 residues. Germline CDR1 ENHRY, CDR2 SYGVKD. Here the CDR3 reads CAISESYRMTPESYTF. As DNA, the CDR3 is TGTGCCATCAGTGAGTCCTATCGAATGACGCCGGAAAGCTACACCTTC.

This sequence joins TRBV10-1 and TRBJ2-1; 10 bases match TRBD2. CDR3 length: 16 amino acids. CDR1 is WNHNN and CDR2 is SYGVQD in the germline V gene (reference sequence). V shed 4 bases, J shed 0 bases, and the junction held 3 bases outside the gene matches. The CDR3 region is CASSVASGSSYNEQFF. The DNA of the CDR3 is TGCGCCAGCAGTGTGGCTAGCGGGAGCTCCTACAATGAGCAGTTCTTC.

The chain recombines TRBV5-4 with TRBJ2-2; 14 bases map to TRBD2. Trimming at V came to 0 bases and at J to 4 bases, leaving 2 bases not matched to a gene. The V gene's germline CDR1 is SGHNT and CDR2 YYREEE (reference sequence). The CDR3 is 17 residues long. The CDR3 loop reads CASSLGLAGGGTGELFF. The CDR3 region has the DNA TGTGCCAGCAGCTTGGGACTAGCGGGAGGGGGCACCGGGGAGCTGTTTTTT. The full variable domain, rest sourced from reference TRBV5-4 and TRBJ2-2, is ETGVTQSPTHLIKTRGQQVTLRCSSQSGHNTVSWYQQALGQGPQFIFQYYREEENGRGNFPPRFSGLQFPNYSSELNVNALELDDSALYLCASSLGLAGGGTGELFFGEGSRLTVL.

J is TRBJ1-1 and V is TRBV19; the match to TRBD1 covers 10 bases. The CDR3 totals 15 residues. The V gene end was trimmed by 4 bases and the J gene end by 5 bases; junction bases not matched to a gene: 7. Germline V gene data show CDR1 as LNHDA and CDR2 as SQIVND (reference sequence). The CDR3 here is CASSTPGQGTTEAFF. The CDR3 nucleotides are TGTGCCAGTAGTACACCGGGACAGGGGACGACTGAAGCTTTCTTT. The entire variable domain, with the rest obtained from reference TRBV19 and TRBJ1-1, is as follows: DGGITQSPKYLFRKEGQNVTLSCEQNLNHDAMYWYRQDPGQGLRLIYYSQIVNDFQKGDIAEGYSVSREKKESFPLTVTSAQKNPTAFYLCASSTPGQGTTEAFFGQGTRLTVV.

This clone was seen more than once but under ten times. The chain links TRBV4-1 to TRBJ1-3, with D hard to call. The CDR3 has 14 residues. Between the trimmed V and J ends, which lost 0 bases and 1 base, there was a span of 4 bases. Germline values: CDR1 MGHRA, CDR2 YSYEKL. The CDR3 region is CASSQERSGNTIYF. The CDR3 DNA reads as TGCGCCAGCAGCCAAGAAAGATCTGGAAACACCATATATTTT.

The CDR3 is CATSDRVTHEQYF. The CDR3 DNA reads TGTGCCACCAGTGACAGGGTAACCCACGAGCAGTACTTC. The chain recombines TRBV24-1 with TRBJ2-7; a weak D match, TRBD1 (5 bases). Trimming left V 4 bases short and J 5 bases short, with 11 bases between. This CDR3 is 13 amino acids long. Looked up from germline, CDR1 is KGHDR and CDR2 is SFDVKD.

This rearrangement joins TRBV11-2 to TRBJ2-1; no clear D gene. Trimming pared 5 bases from V and 11 bases from J, leaving 28 bases between. The CDR3 covers 17 residues. Germline assignment: CDR1 SGHAT and CDR2 FQNNGV. The CDR3 region has the DNA TGTGCCAGCAGCCCTCTCCTCGGGCTAGTGGATAGAAAGAAGCAGTTCTTC. Translating it yields CASSPLLGLVDRKKQFF. The whole variable domain, filled in from reference TRBV11-2 and TRBJ2-1, reads EAGVAQSPRYKIIEKRQSVAFWCNPISGHATLYWYQQILGQGPKLLIQFQNNGVVDDSQLPKDRFSAERLKGVDSTLKIQPAKLEDSAVYLCASSPLLGLVDRKKQFFGPGTRLTVL.

The CDR3 DNA follows: TGTGCCTGGAGTGTTAGCACAGGTGGAAACACCATATATTTT. Translation: CAWSVSTGGNTIYF. V gene TRBV30 combines with J gene TRBJ1-3; D perhaps matches TRBD1 (5 bases). The CDR3 loop spans 14 amino acids. Germline assignment: CDR1 GTSNPN and CDR2 SVGIG (reference sequence). V dropped 0 bases and J dropped 3 bases, with 9 bases sitting between them.

The V call is TRBV5-1, the J call TRBJ2-3; TRBD1 might be the D (7 bases). The length of the CDR3 is 15 residues. V dropped 0 bases and J dropped 6 bases, with 14 bases sitting between them. Germline CDR1 and CDR2: SGHRS and YFSETQ. CDR3 residues: CASSLEQGRWDTQYF. CDR3 DNA: TGCGCCAGCAGCTTGGAACAGGGGAGGTGGGATACGCAGTATTTT.

The genes are TRBV13 and TRBJ2-1; TRBD1 might be the D (5 bases). Germline V gene sequence: CDR1 PRHDT, CDR2 FYEKMQ (reference sequence). There are 13 residues in the CDR3. Trimming left V 5 bases short and J 6 bases short, with 11 bases between. CDR3 in DNA: TGTGCCAGCAGCCCAGGGTATGCCAATGAGCAGTTCTTC. Protein product: CASSPGYANEQFF.

The chain uses TRBV19 and TRBJ2-1; D is undetermined. This CDR3 region has 13 residues. Looked up from germline, CDR1 is LNHDA and CDR2 is SQIVND (reference sequence). Trimming removed 5 bases from V and 8 bases from J, with 13 bases in between. For the CDR3, the DNA is TGTGCCAGTAGTTCTCAAGAGTTCGATGAGCAGTTCTTC. This translates into CASSSQEFDEQFF. Filled out from reference TRBV19 and TRBJ2-1, the complete variable domain reads DGGITQSPKYLFRKEGQNVTLSCEQNLNHDAMYWYRQDPGQGLRLIYYSQIVNDFQKGDIAEGYSVSREKKESFPLTVTSAQKNPTAFYLCASSSQEFDEQFFGPGTRLTVL.

This sequence joins TRBV11-2 and TRBJ1-1; possibly TRBD1 for D (5 bases). The CDR3 covers 13 residues. Trimming stripped 7 bases from V and 7 bases from J, with 16 bases between. CDR1 is SGHAT, CDR2 FQNNGV, per germline. In DNA form, the CDR3 reads TGTGCCAGCATTAGGGGTAAGGTCGGTGAAGCTTTCTTT. It codes for CASIRGKVGEAFF. Drawing the rest from reference TRBV11-2 and TRBJ1-1, the complete variable domain is EAGVAQSPRYKIIEKRQSVAFWCNPISGHATLYWYQQILGQGPKLLIQFQNNGVVDDSQLPKDRFSAERLKGVDSTLKIQPAKLEDSAVYLCASIRGKVGEAFFGQGTRLTVV.

This clone was seen a handful of times. The V and J genes are TRBV7-8 and TRBJ2-7, with unresolved D. Germline loops: CDR1 SGHVS, CDR2 FQNEAQ. V shed 5 bases and J shed 6 bases, with 20 bases lying between them. The CDR3 has 15 amino acids. CDR3 loop: CASSPPLRWGSEQYF. CDR3 DNA sequence: TGTGCCAGCAGCCCCCCCCTTCGGTGGGGTAGCGAGCAGTACTTC. The full variable domain, its missing parts supplied by reference TRBV7-8 and TRBJ2-7, is GAGVSQSPRYKVAKRGQDVALRCDPISGHVSLFWYQQALGQGPEFLTYFQNEAQLDKSGLPSDRFFAERPEGSVSTLKIQRTQQEDSAVYLCASSPPLRWGSEQYFGPGTRLTVT.

The chain couples TRBV5-1 to TRBJ1-1, with D possibly being TRBD1 (6 bases). This CDR3 has 18 amino acids. Germline V lookup: CDR1 SGHRS, CDR2 YFSETQ. The germline V and J ends were trimmed by 1 base and 0 bases, with 19 bases remaining between them. CDR3 coding DNA: TGCGCCAGCAGCTTGTCTTCTCTTTGGGGGCAGATGAACACTGAAGCTTTCTTT. It codes for CASSLSSLWGQMNTEAFF.